The rows below give T cell receptor beta chains drawn from one sample of a study of response to subunit inactivated influenza vaccine. TCRdb recomputed calls from the RT-PCR reads with MiXCR, one row per CDR3 protein. The sample consists of 500,000 or so distinct CDR3 sequences, around 9.9% of them appearing once. Sample: PBMCs from blood, taken 40 to 50 days after vaccination. These receptors were collected from a man between 45 and 60 years old who received an inactivated influenza vaccine. The CDR3 runs from the conserved cysteine through the conserved F or W. The D gene is left open where the match is weak. Rows may omit the clone size; those that give it use once, few, many or a size class.

d_call	v_call	clone_size	j_call	cdr3_nt	cdr3_aa
.	TRBV7-8	few	TRBJ2-5	TGTGCCAGCACCTTTAGAACTTGGGGGGCTCGGGAGACCCAGTACTTC	CASTFRTWGARETQYF
.	TRBV20-1	many	TRBJ1-5	TGCAGTGCTCAAATCCAGGCAAATCAGCCCCAGCATTTT	CSAQIQANQPQHF
.	TRBV20-1	many	TRBJ2-7	TGCAGTGCTAGGCGGGCGCGTTTAGGACGTACCTACGAGCAGTACTTC	CSARRARLGRTYEQYF
.	TRBV4-3	.	TRBJ2-5	TGCGCCAGCAGCCAAGATCCTGCAGGGGTATTCCAGGGGACCCAGTACTTC	CASSQDPAGVFQGTQYF
TRBD1	TRBV28	.	TRBJ2-5	TGTGCCAGCAGTCAGACAGGGGCGAGGCAAGAGACCCAGTACTTC	CASSQTGARQETQYF
TRBD1	TRBV18	few	TRBJ2-7	TGTGCCAGCTCACCATTCCACGACGACAGGGGGCCTTACGAGCAGTACTTC	CASSPFHDDRGPYEQYF
.	TRBV6-2/TRBV6-3	many	TRBJ2-1	TGTGCCAGCAGTGACGCATCAAACAGGCTCAATGAGCAGTTCTTC	CASSDASNRLNEQFF
.	TRBV7-2	many	TRBJ1-3	TGTGCCAGCAGCTTGTCCTGGAGCACTGGAAACACCATATATTTT	CASSLSWSTGNTIYF
TRBD1	TRBV20-1	once	TRBJ2-5	TGCAGTGCGGCGGGGACAGGGGGCGCGAAGACCCAGTACTTC	CSAAGTGGAKTQYF
TRBD2	TRBV9	.	TRBJ2-3	TGTGCCAGCGTCGGGGGGGCACATTCAGCTACAGATACGCAGTATTTT	CASVGGAHSATDTQYF
.	TRBV5-1	.	TRBJ1-1	TGCGCCAGCAGCTTGACCAGACAGCCCACTGAAGCTTTCTTT	CASSLTRQPTEAFF
.	TRBV4-2	few	TRBJ2-5	TGTGCCAGCAGCGAAACCGGGACACGCACAATTGAGACCCAGTACTTC	CASSETGTRTIETQYF
.	TRBV10-3	.	TRBJ2-5	TGTGCCACGACGGGGGGCCCGAAGGGAGAGACCCAGTACTTC	CATTGGPKGETQYF
TRBD1	TRBV3-1	.	TRBJ1-2	TGTGCCAGCAGCATTACCGGGACAGGGGACGGCTACACCTTC	CASSITGTGDGYTF
.	TRBV6-2/TRBV6-3	few	TRBJ2-3	TGTGCCAGCAGTTACCGGGACCCCACAGATACGCAGTATTTT	CASSYRDPTDTQYF